This is a list of T cell receptor beta chains from one sample in a study of T cell responses to AZD1222 COVID-19 vaccine. Assay used: immunoSEQ multiplex PCR; TCRdb lists only in-frame clones, some missing. The sample yields 95,000 to 150,000 clones, roughly 90% seen once. Here the sequenced sample was peripheral blood, taken on day 0 of AZD1222 vaccination. These receptors originate from an adult in good health. Each CDR3 is given with its conserved first and last residue. D genes are given only for firm matches. The listing skips clone size in some rows; elsewhere it reads once, few, many or a size class.

j_call	v_call	d_call	clone_size	cdr3_nt	cdr3_aa
TRBJ1-5	TRBV27	.	.	TGTGCCAGCAGTTTAACATCAGGCAAGCCCCAGCATTTT	CASSLTSGKPQHF
TRBJ2-3	TRBV3-1/TRBV3-2	.	.	TGTGCCAGCAGCCGGGAGACAGATACGCAGTATTTT	CASSRETDTQYF
TRBJ1-2	TRBV18	.	.	TGTGCCAGCTCACCATTCGGGGTTCGGGGCTACACCTTC	CASSPFGVRGYTF
TRBJ2-4	TRBV23-1	TRBD1	.	TGCGCCAGCCCCCAAGAGGGCAGGGGGCGTTTTCAGTACTTC	CASPQEGRGRFQYF
TRBJ1-4	TRBV15	.	.	TGTGCCACCAGCAGAGAGGCGCCAGGCACTAATGAAAAACTGTTTTTT	CATSREAPGTNEKLFF
TRBJ2-2	TRBV13	.	.	TGTGCCAGCAGCTTCGGAGGGAGATACACCGGGGAGCTGTTTTTT	CASSFGGRYTGELFF
TRBJ2-1	TRBV5-6	TRBD1	.	TGTGCCAGCAGCTCCGGACAGGGTGTCGACAATGAGCAGTTCTTC	CASSSGQGVDNEQFF
TRBJ1-1	TRBV10-1	TRBD1	.	TGCGCCAGTAGCCGACAGGGCTTCACTGAAGCTTTCTTT	CASSRQGFTEAFF
TRBJ1-2	TRBV4-3	.	.	TGCGCCAGCAGCCGGTGGATCACCGGGGACACCTCCCCGGGAGGCTACACCTTC	CASSRWITGDTSPGGYTF
TRBJ2-2	TRBV7-3	.	.	TGTGCCAGCAGCCAAAACACAGGGAACACCGGGGAGCTGTTTTTT	CASSQNTGNTGELFF
TRBJ2-2	TRBV6-5	.	.	TGTGCCAGCACAAGAAGTCAGAACACCGGGGAGCTGTTTTTT	CASTRSQNTGELFF
TRBJ1-2	TRBV23-1	TRBD1	.	TGCGCCAGCAGTCAACCCGGGTCGGGGACAGGGGTAATCTACACCTTC	CASSQPGSGTGVIYTF
TRBJ2-1	TRBV5-4	TRBD2	.	TGTGCCAGCAGCTCCGGACTAGCGGAATACAATGAGCAGTTCTTC	CASSSGLAEYNEQFF
TRBJ2-5	TRBV5-4	.	.	TGTGCCAGCAGCTTGGCTTCAGGAATAAGATCTCTCGGGACCCAGTACTTC	CASSLASGIRSLGTQYF
TRBJ1-1	TRBV2	.	.	TGTGCCAGCAAGAAGGGAGGGATCATCCCTGAAGCTTTCTTT	CASKKGGIIPEAFF
TRBJ2-1	TRBV7-3	.	.	TGTGCCAGCAGTCGGGGGGCTGCCTACAATGAGCAGTTCTTC	CASSRGAAYNEQFF
TRBJ1-5	TRBV6-2/TRBV6-3	TRBD1	.	TGTGCCAGCATCCCGGGACAGGGGATTAATCAGCCCCAGCATTTT	CASIPGQGINQPQHF
TRBJ2-5	TRBV6-5	.	.	TGTGCCAGCAGTCCCCTCGATGGGACCCAGTACTTC	CASSPLDGTQYF
TRBJ2-5	TRBV7-2	.	.	TGTGCCAGCAGCTTAGCGTATGACGAGACCCAGTACTTC	CASSLAYDETQYF
TRBJ2-7	TRBV19	TRBD1	.	TGTGCCAGTGATCCGGGACAGGGGTCCTACGAGCAGTACTTC	CASDPGQGSYEQYF
TRBJ2-1	TRBV2	TRBD2	.	TGTGCCAGCAGTGACTCTGGGACTAGTAATGAGCAGTTCTTC	CASSDSGTSNEQFF
TRBJ2-1	TRBV7-9	.	.	TGTGCCAGCAGCCCGATATCCTATGAGCAGTTCTTC	CASSPISYEQFF
TRBJ2-3	TRBV20-1	.	.	TGCAGTCCCGATTATACGCAGTATTTT	CSPDYTQYF
TRBJ2-5	TRBV5-1	.	.	TGCGCCAGCAGCTTGATTCCGGGGCAACAAGAGACCCAGTACTTC	CASSLIPGQQETQYF
TRBJ2-2	TRBV19	.	once	TGTGCCAGTAGTATTTTGGGAGCGGTCGGGGAGCTGTTTTTT	CASSILGAVGELFF
TRBJ1-3	TRBV6-5	.	.	TGTGCCAGCAGTTACTCAGGCCTCTCTGGAAACACCATATATTTT	CASSYSGLSGNTIYF
TRBJ1-5	TRBV19	.	.	TGTGCCAGTAGTGTCGGGTATAGCAATCAGCCCCAGCATTTT	CASSVGYSNQPQHF
TRBJ1-1	TRBV29-1	.	.	TGCAGCGTTGAAGATCTAGGGCAGCACACTGAAGCTTTCTTT	CSVEDLGQHTEAFF
TRBJ2-3	TRBV9	.	.	TGTGCCAGCAGCCCCGGGACGCAGACAAGAGCAGATACGCAGTATTTT	CASSPGTQTRADTQYF
TRBJ2-5	TRBV5-4	TRBD2	.	TGTGCCAGCAGCCGAGACGGGGGGTCGGAGACCCAGTACTTC	CASSRDGGSETQYF
TRBJ1-2	TRBV15	.	.	TGTGCCACCAGCAGAGATAGAGCTAACTATGGCTACACCTTC	CATSRDRANYGYTF
TRBJ1-5	TRBV19	.	once	TGTGCCAGTAGTCCCTCAGGGGGCAATCAGCCCCAGCATTTT	CASSPSGGNQPQHF
TRBJ1-6	TRBV27	.	.	TGTGCCAGCAGTTTTGAGTCCTATAATTCACCCCTCCACTTT	CASSFESYNSPLHF
TRBJ1-2	TRBV5-1	.	.	TGCGCCAGCAGCGTGGCCCGGGATGGCTACACCTTC	CASSVARDGYTF
TRBJ1-4	TRBV2	TRBD1	once	TGTGCCAGCAGTGCGGGACAGGTGGACGAAAAACTGTTTTTT	CASSAGQVDEKLFF
TRBJ2-4	TRBV30	TRBD2	.	TGTGCCTGGAGTGCCTCTAGCGGAATAAAAAACATTCAGTACTTC	CAWSASSGIKNIQYF
TRBJ2-4	TRBV7-9	.	.	TGTGCCAGCAGCCACTCCTCGGCCAAAAACATTCAGTACTTC	CASSHSSAKNIQYF
TRBJ2-1	TRBV10-3	.	once	TGTGCCATCAGTCACGACTCCATCAATGAGCAGTTCTTC	CAISHDSINEQFF
TRBJ2-2	TRBV5-1	TRBD1	.	TGCGCCAGCAAAGAAGCAGGGGGCACCGGGGAGCTGTTTTTT	CASKEAGGTGELFF
TRBJ1-1	TRBV5-4	.	.	TGTGCCAGCAGCTCTGCGGTTGGGGGCCACACTGAAGCTTTCTTT	CASSSAVGGHTEAFF
TRBJ2-5	TRBV7-2	TRBD2	.	TGTGCCAGCAACTCCGGGACTAGCTTCGTTCAGGGGGCCCAGTACTTC	CASNSGTSFVQGAQYF
TRBJ2-3	TRBV7-2	.	.	TGTGCCAGCAGCTTAAACGGCGGTTTCGATATGCAGTATTTT	CASSLNGGFDMQYF
TRBJ1-5	TRBV30	.	few	TGTGCCTGGAGTACCGGGACCGCGGATGGGCCCCAGCATTTT	CAWSTGTADGPQHF
TRBJ2-3	TRBV2	TRBD2	.	TGTGCTTCAGACAGGGGAGCTACTAGCGGGAGGACAGATACGCAGTATTTT	CASDRGATSGRTDTQYF
TRBJ2-5	TRBV7-2	.	.	TGTGCCAGCAGCTTAGGTTTTCTCCTTTTGGAAGAGACCCAGTACTTC	CASSLGFLLLEETQYF
TRBJ1-2	TRBV5-5	.	once	TGTGCCAGCAGCCAAGGACAAGGTCCTAACTATGGCTACACCTTC	CASSQGQGPNYGYTF
TRBJ1-3	TRBV19	.	.	TGTGCCAGTAGTGCCGGACAGATTCTCTCTGGAAACACCATATATTTT	CASSAGQILSGNTIYF
TRBJ1-6	TRBV10-1	.	.	TGCGCCAGCAGTGAGGCCGGGTGGTTTTCACCCCTCCACTTT	CASSEAGWFSPLHF